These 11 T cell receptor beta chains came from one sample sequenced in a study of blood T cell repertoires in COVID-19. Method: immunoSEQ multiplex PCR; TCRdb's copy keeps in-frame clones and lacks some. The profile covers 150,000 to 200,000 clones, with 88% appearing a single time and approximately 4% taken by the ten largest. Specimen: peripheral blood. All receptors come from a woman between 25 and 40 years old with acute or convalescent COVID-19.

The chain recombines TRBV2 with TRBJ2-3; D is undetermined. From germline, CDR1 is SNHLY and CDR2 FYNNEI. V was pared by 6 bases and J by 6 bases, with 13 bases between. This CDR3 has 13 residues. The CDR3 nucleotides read TGTGCCAGCAGCGCGATGTCTCTTGATACGCAGTATTTT. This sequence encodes CASSAMSLDTQYF.

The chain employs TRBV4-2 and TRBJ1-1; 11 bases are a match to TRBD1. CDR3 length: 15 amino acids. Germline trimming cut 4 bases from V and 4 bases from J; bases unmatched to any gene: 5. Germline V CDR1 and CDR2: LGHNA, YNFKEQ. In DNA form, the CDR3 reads TGTGCCAGCAGCCTAACCGGGACAGGGGGCACTGAAGCTTTCTTT. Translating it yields CASSLTGTGGTEAFF.

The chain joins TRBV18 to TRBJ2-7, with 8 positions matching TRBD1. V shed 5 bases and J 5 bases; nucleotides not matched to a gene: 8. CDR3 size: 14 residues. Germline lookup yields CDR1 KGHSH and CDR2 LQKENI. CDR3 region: CASSNRGTANEQYF. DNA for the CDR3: TGTGCCAGCTCAAACAGGGGGACGGCTAACGAGCAGTACTTC.

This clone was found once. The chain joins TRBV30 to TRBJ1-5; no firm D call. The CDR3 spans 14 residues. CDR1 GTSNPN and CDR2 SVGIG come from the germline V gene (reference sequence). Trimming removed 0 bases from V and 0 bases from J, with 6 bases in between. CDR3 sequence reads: CAWSVGFSNQPQHF. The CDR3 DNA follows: TGTGCCTGGAGTGTTGGCTTTAGCAATCAGCCCCAGCATTTT.

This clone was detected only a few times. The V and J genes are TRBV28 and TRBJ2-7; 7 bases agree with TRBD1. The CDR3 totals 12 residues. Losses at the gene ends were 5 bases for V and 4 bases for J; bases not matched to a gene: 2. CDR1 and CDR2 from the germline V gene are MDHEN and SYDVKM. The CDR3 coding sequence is TGTGCCAGCAGTCTACAGGGGTACGAGCAGTACTTC. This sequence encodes CASSLQGYEQYF.

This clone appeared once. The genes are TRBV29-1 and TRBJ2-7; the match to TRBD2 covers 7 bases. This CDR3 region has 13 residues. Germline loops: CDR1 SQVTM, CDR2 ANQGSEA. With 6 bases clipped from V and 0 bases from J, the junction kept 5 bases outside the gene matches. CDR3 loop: CSVRGDYSYEQYF. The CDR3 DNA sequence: TGCAGCGTCCGCGGGGACTACTCCTACGAGCAGTACTTC.

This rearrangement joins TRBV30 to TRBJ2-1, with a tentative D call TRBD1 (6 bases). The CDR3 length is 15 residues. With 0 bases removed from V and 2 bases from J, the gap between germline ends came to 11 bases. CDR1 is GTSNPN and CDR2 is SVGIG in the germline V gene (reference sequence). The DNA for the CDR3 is TGTGCCTGGAGTGTGGGGCAGGGGCCCTACAATGAGCAGTTCTTC. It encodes CAWSVGQGPYNEQFF.

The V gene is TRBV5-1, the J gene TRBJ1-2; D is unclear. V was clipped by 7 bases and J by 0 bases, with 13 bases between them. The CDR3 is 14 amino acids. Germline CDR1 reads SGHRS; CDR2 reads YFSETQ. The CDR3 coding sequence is TGCGCCAGCGGACTCTCTCCAGCTAACTATGGCTACACCTTC. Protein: CASGLSPANYGYTF.

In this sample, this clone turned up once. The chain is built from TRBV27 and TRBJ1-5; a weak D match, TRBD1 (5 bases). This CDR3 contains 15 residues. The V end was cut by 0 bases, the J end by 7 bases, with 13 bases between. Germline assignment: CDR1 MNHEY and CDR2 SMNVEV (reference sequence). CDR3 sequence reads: CASSLSALGGQPQHF. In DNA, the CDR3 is TGTGCCAGCAGTTTATCAGCCCTCGGGGGGCAGCCCCAGCATTTT.

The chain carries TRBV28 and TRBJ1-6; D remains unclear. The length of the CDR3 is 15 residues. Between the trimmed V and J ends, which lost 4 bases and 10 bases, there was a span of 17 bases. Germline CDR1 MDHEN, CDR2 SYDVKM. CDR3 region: CASSSLVGGGSPLHF. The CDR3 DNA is TGTGCCAGCAGTTCATTGGTCGGTGGAGGGTCACCCCTCCACTTT.

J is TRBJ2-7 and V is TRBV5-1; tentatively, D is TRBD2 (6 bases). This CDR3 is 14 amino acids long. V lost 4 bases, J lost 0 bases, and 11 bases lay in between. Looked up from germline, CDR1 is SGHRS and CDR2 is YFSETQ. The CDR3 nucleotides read TGCGCCAGCAGCAAAGCAGCGGGCTCCTACGAGCAGTACTTC. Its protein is CASSKAAGSYEQYF.